This TCR beta chain emerged from a study of blood T cell repertoires in COVID-19 (dated by TCRdb to 2018 to 2021). The study in broad terms: Samples from collaborators originated in the United States, Italy and Spain and spanned both the acute and convalescent phases of COVID-19. The material from the prospective study consisted of cDNA or gDNA derived from T cells, B-cell-depleted T cells, or PBMCs. Subjects who had been exposed to COVID-19, were actively infected with it, or had recovered from it provided the deeply sampled blood TCRbeta repertoires that made up the dataset. The repertoires were made available in a free public database intended to serve as a resource for research on the immune response to SARS-CoV-2. Samples were obtained from the ongoing ImmuneRACE study (first 160 participants) and from roughly 1,300 subjects provided by 6 global collaborators. The sample metadata nearly always contained a de-identified subject ID, COVID-19 status, age in years and sex. HLA class I and class II types, where available, came from metadata supplied by the sample provider rather than from assay-based typing.

Collaborating institutions collected whole blood in K2EDTA tubes following their own protocols. For TCRbeta analysis, collaborators shipped samples as frozen whole blood, isolated PBMCs, or DNA extracted from either of those sample types. Regarding this clone: Its antigen remains undetermined. Base-call qualities are not available, and no considerably larger clone is one nucleotide away.

What the research found in general, with its limitations: The amount of clinical and demographic metadata varied by source and participant and was provided uncurated.

Reading from cysteine to phenylalanine, the CDR3 counts 15 amino acids. The DNA shown is the 45-base CDR3, in frame from base 1. Based on the germline V gene (reference sequence), the CDR1 and CDR2 sequences are MNHEY and SMNVEV. The V end gives up 5 bases and the J end 3 bases, leaving 7 bases in the junction not matched to a gene. The immunoSEQ Assay, a bias-controlled multiplex PCR, was used to amplify TCRbeta CDR3 regions from genomic DNA. In the authors' own workflow: Within the assay, amplification of reference gene primers was used to estimate how many nucleated cells each sample contained. To quantify the absolute abundance of each unique TCRbeta CDR3 rearrangement, sequence reads were collapsed and filtered. For each sample, productive Simpson clonality was calculated by taking the square root of Simpson's diversity index across productive rearrangements. The table was pulled from immuneACCESS by TCRdb, which kept in-frame rearrangements only. Such tables lose some clones; where checked, under half of the loss comes from unresolved V genes, and the rest has no known cause. That table supplies the V and J calls and clone size; D and trimming were determined from the DNA. The sample has approximately 270,000 clones on record, about 89% of them singletons. In total, the top ten clones hold roughly 2.1% of the sample.

This chain is built from TRBV27 and TRBJ2-7, and TRBD2 matches 10 of the central bases. The sequencing input was peripheral blood. The clonotype originates from a man aged 45-60 years with acute or convalescent COVID-19. The CDR3 here reads CASSVYGTSVYEQYF. The nucleotide sequence is TGTGCCAGCAGTGTATACGGGACTAGCGTCTACGAGCAGTACTTC.